Sequencing of this T cell receptor (beta chain) was carried out in a study of shared clonotypes between healthy human individuals. Profiled with immunoSEQ multiplex PCR; TCRdb holds only in-frame clones, not every one. There are around 1.1 million clones in the sample; 70% to 80% occur only once, and almost 0.9% lies in the top ten. V was pared by 3 bases and J by 11 bases, with 25 bases between. The CDR3 consists of 16 residues. Germline CDR1 reads SGHTA; CDR2 reads FQGNSA. The clonotype was recovered from a young man in good health. Some clones in this sample may be carry-over from other donors' samples. This rearrangement joins TRBV7-2 to TRBJ1-2; TRBD1 might be the D (6 bases). Input material: memory CD4+ T cells from PBMCs. Subset given: CD45RA-negative fraction. The CDR3 spells CASSLGFMTTGKGYTF. The DNA of the CDR3 is TGTGCCAGCAGCTTGGGGTTCATGACCACAGGGAAGGGGTACACCTTC.